One sample yielded the 14 T cell receptor beta chains listed below, sequenced in a study of cytomegalovirus exposure and HLA in healthy donors. It was with 60 Vbeta and 13 Jbeta primers that the PCR ran. Profiled with immunoSEQ multiplex PCR; TCRdb holds only in-frame clones, not every one. The sample holds 200,000 to 250,000 clones; 70% to 80% are singletons and the top ten take around 2.8%. The sequencing sample was made of PBMCs. Receptor source: a woman aged 60-75 years in good health and CMV-seropositive.

This chain links TRBV28 with TRBJ1-1, with no clear D. The CDR3 spans 14 residues. Germline CDR1 is MDHEN and CDR2 is SYDVKM. The V and J ends lost 2 bases and 6 bases respectively, with 13 bases between them. The CDR3 is CASSLQEIYAEAFF. The CDR3 nucleotides read TGTGCCAGCAGTTTACAGGAAATATACGCTGAAGCTTTCTTT.

In its sample, this clone was seen once. The chain has TRBV2 and TRBJ1-2; possible D gene TRBD1, 6 bases. Germline CDR1 SNHLY, CDR2 FYNNEI. The CDR3 spans 14 residues. V was pared by 7 bases and J by 7 bases, with 19 bases between. The CDR3 is CASMGGGGARGYTF. The CDR3 nucleotides read TGTGCCAGCATGGGGGGTGGGGGGGCTCGTGGCTACACCTTC.

The chain has TRBV19 and TRBJ1-2, with a possible D match to TRBD1 (6 bases). The CDR3 extends over 18 amino acids. Germline assignment: CDR1 LNHDA and CDR2 SQIVND (reference sequence). Between the trimmed V and J ends, which lost 3 bases and 6 bases, there was a span of 26 bases. CDR3 sequence reads: CASSIDSPGTNMLNGYTF. CDR3 sequence (DNA): TGTGCCAGTAGTATCGATTCCCCCGGGACAAATATGCTGAATGGCTACACCTTC.

The gene calls are TRBV5-1 and TRBJ2-3; 10 bases map to TRBD1. Germline V gene sequence: CDR1 SGHRS, CDR2 YFSETQ. The CDR3 runs to 16 residues. V lost 3 bases, J lost 5 bases, and 9 bases stayed unmatched. CDR3 sequence: CASSSAGQGPIDTQYF. The CDR3 bases are TGCGCCAGCAGCTCAGCGGGACAGGGGCCGATAGATACGCAGTATTTT.

CDR3 bases: TGTGCCAGCAGCTTGGGACTAGCGGGAGCAACCGGGGAGCTGTTTTTT. Translation gives CASSLGLAGATGELFF. The gene calls are TRBV9 and TRBJ2-2; 14 bases agree with TRBD2. CDR1 SGDLS and CDR2 YYNGEE come from the germline V gene. With 4 bases clipped from V and 5 bases from J, the junction kept 4 bases outside the gene matches. CDR3 length equals 16 residues.

This chain joins TRBV6-1 and TRBJ2-1; D is uncertain. CDR1 is MNHNS, CDR2 SASEGT, per germline. V shed 2 bases and J shed 2 bases, with 10 bases lying between them. This CDR3 comprises 15 residues. For the CDR3, the DNA is TGTGCCAGCAGTGAACGCGGTACCCCCTACAATGAGCAGTTCTTC. The encoded protein is CASSERGTPYNEQFF.

The table lists this clone with a count of one. J is TRBJ2-1 and V is TRBV5-1, with a possible D match to TRBD1 (6 bases). V lost 4 bases to trimming and J lost 4 bases, with 12 bases between them. The CDR3 has 14 amino acids. Germline CDR1 SGHRS, CDR2 YFSETQ. In DNA, the CDR3 is TGCGCCAGCAGCCCGGACAGCCAATACAATGAGCAGTTCTTC. This codes for CASSPDSQYNEQFF.

This rearrangement joins TRBV2 to TRBJ2-2, with 7 bases that match TRBD1. The CDR3 has 15 amino acids. Germline CDR1 reads SNHLY; CDR2 reads FYNNEI. V was pared by 6 bases and J by 1 base, with 5 bases of the junction left unmatched. The CDR3 DNA reads as TGTGCCAGCAGGGATCGGACAGGGAACACCGGGGAGCTGTTTTTT. Translation gives CASRDRTGNTGELFF.

This rearrangement joins TRBV18 to TRBJ2-2, with TRBD1 identical over 9 bases. Losses at the gene ends were 5 bases for V and 6 bases for J; bases not matched to a gene: 13. CDR3 size: 17 residues. Germline V gives CDR1 KGHSH, CDR2 LQKENI. CDR3 DNA sequence: TGTGCCAGCTCAATATTCCAGGGACAGGGTACCTCCGGGGAGCTGTTTTTT. It translates to CASSIFQGQGTSGELFF. The full variable domain, its missing parts supplied by reference TRBV18 and TRBJ2-2, is NAGVMQNPRHLVRRRGQEARLRCSPMKGHSHVYWYRQLPEEGLKFMVYLQKENIIDESGMPKERFSAEFPKEGPSILRIQQVVRGDSAAYFCASSIFQGQGTSGELFFGEGSRLTVL.

The gene calls are TRBV27 and TRBJ2-3; D not certain. V dropped 6 bases and J dropped 1 base, with 11 bases sitting between them. Germline loops: CDR1 MNHEY, CDR2 SMNVEV (reference sequence). The CDR3 loop spans 14 amino acids. The CDR3 region has the DNA TGTGCCAGCAGCCCTAGGTGGGGCACAGATACGCAGTATTTT. The encoded protein is CASSPRWGTDTQYF.

The CDR3 here is CASSEWSGTGELFF. CDR3 bases: TGTGCCAGCAGTGAATGGTCCGGCACCGGGGAGCTGTTTTTT. The chain has TRBV25-1 and TRBJ2-2; no firm D call. The length of the CDR3 is 14 residues. Germline V gene lookup returns CDR1 MGHDK and CDR2 SYGVNS. The V gene lost 1 base and the J gene lost 4 bases, with 7 bases spanning the gap.

Written as DNA, the CDR3 is TGCGCCAGCACAGCAGGTGACACAGATACGCAGTATTTT. Its protein is CASTAGDTDTQYF. The rearrangement uses TRBV5-1 and TRBJ2-3; no definite D call. The V gene's germline CDR1 is SGHRS and CDR2 YFSETQ. CDR3 size: 13 residues. With 6 bases removed from V and 2 bases from J, the gap between germline ends came to 10 bases.

This clone was detected once. The gene calls are TRBV2 and TRBJ2-1; weak D call: TRBD2 (6 bases). The CDR3 totals 13 residues. Trimming removed 8 bases from V and 2 bases from J, with 10 bases in between. Germline CDR1 and CDR2: SNHLY and FYNNEI. CDR3 amino acids: CASGRETYNEQFF. As DNA, the CDR3 is TGTGCCAGCGGACGGGAGACCTACAATGAGCAGTTCTTC.

V gene TRBV2 combines with J gene TRBJ1-4, with 8 bases aligning to TRBD1. Trimming cost V 2 bases and J 6 bases; bases outside gene matches: 2. The CDR3 contains 14 residues. Germline loops: CDR1 SNHLY, CDR2 FYNNEI. The CDR3 DNA reads as TGTGCCAGCAGTGAACAGGGGGCGGATGAAAAACTGTTTTTT. It is translated as CASSEQGADEKLFF.